These T cell receptor beta chains were read from a single sample in a study of technical replicates of blood from a handful of donors. Using immunoSEQ multiplex PCR, the repertoire was profiled, and TCRdb retains in-frame clones only, with some absent. Among 13,000 to 15,000 clones, 80% were seen once, and the ten largest hold 10% to 15%. Source material: PBMCs. These receptors were taken from a human donor in good health. Both conserved end residues are part of each CDR3. The D gene is left open where the match is weak.

D,V,J,DNA,CDR3
TRBD2,TRBV7-2,TRBJ2-7,TGTGCCAGCAGCTTGAACGGGAGGGCCGGTTTAGTAAGTTACGAGCAGTACTTC,CASSLNGRAGLVSYEQYF
-,TRBV18,TRBJ1-1,TGTGCCAGCTCACCTAGTTCCTGGAACACTGAAGCTTTCTTT,CASSPSSWNTEAFF
-,TRBV19,TRBJ1-1,TGTGCCAGTAGTATCGGGGTTGCGGAAGCTTTCTTT,CASSIGVAEAFF
-,TRBV5-6,TRBJ1-5,TGTGCCAGCAGCTTCACAGCGGGGGATGGCAATCAGCCCCAGCATTTT,CASSFTAGDGNQPQHF
TRBD1,TRBV19,TRBJ2-7,TGTGCCAGTAGGGAGACCGGGACAGGGAATTACGAGCAGTACTTC,CASRETGTGNYEQYF
-,TRBV5-1,TRBJ1-5,TGCGCCAGCAGCCCGGGGGGGGATAGCAATCAGCCCCAGCATTTT,CASSPGGDSNQPQHF
TRBD2,TRBV2,TRBJ2-3,TGTGCCAGCAGTGGGGGGGGATTGACTAGCGGGAGTGTCACAGATACGCAGTATTTT,CASSGGGLTSGSVTDTQYF
-,TRBV11-3,TRBJ2-1,TGTGCCAGCAGCCGGACTACTTCCTACAATGAGCAGTTCTTC,CASSRTTSYNEQFF
-,TRBV6-1,TRBJ1-5,TGTGCCAGCAGTCCAGGGTTCCAACTTCAGCCCCAGCATTTT,CASSPGFQLQPQHF
TRBD2,TRBV6-1,TRBJ2-1,TGTGCCAGCAGGACTAGCGGGCCTTACAATGAGCAGTTCTTC,CASRTSGPYNEQFF